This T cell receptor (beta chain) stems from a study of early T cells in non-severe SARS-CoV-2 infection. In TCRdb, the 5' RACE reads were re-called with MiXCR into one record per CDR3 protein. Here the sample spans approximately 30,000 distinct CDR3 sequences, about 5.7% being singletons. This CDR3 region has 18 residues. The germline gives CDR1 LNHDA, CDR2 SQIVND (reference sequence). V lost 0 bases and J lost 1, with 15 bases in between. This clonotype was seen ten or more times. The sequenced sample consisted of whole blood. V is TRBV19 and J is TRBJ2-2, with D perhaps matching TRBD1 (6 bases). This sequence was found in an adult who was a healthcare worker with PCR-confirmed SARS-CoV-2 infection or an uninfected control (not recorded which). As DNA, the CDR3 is TGTGCCAGTAGTATAGATCCTGACCTGACAGGGAACACCGGGGAGCTGTTTTTT. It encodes CASSIDPDLTGNTGELFF. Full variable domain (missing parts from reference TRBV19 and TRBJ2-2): DGGITQSPKYLFRKEGQNVTLSCEQNLNHDAMYWYRQDPGQGLRLIYYSQIVNDFQKGDIAEGYSVSREKKESFPLTVTSAQKNPTAFYLCASSIDPDLTGNTGELFFGEGSRLTVL.